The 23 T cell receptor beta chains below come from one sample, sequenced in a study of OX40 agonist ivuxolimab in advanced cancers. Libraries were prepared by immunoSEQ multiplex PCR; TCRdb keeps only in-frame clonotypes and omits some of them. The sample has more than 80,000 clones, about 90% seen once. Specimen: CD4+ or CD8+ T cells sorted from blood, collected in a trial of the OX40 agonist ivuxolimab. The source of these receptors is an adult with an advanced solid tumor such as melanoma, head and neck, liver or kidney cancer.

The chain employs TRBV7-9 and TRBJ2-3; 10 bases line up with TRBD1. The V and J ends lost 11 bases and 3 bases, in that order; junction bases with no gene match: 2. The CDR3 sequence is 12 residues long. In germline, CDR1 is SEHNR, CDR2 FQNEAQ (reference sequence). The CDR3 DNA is TGTGCCTGGACAGGGGGAACAGATACGCAGTATTTT. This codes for CAWTGGTDTQYF.

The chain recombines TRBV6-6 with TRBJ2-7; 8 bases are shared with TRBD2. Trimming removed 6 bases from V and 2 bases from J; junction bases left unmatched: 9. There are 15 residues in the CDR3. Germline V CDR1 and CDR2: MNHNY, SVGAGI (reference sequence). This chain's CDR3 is CASRPPGGVAYEQYF. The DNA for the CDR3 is TGTGCCAGCAGACCCCCGGGGGGGGTGGCCTACGAGCAGTACTTC.

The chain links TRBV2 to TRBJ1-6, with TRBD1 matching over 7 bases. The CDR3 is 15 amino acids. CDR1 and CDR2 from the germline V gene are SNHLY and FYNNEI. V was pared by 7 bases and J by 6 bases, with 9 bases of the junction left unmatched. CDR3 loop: CASTRGQLINSPLHF. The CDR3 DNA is TGTGCCAGCACAAGGGGACAGCTCATTAATTCACCCCTCCACTTT.

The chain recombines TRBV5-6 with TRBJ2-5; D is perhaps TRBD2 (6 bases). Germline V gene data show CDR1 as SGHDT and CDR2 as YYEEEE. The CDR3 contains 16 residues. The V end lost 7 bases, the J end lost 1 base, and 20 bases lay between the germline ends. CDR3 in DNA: TGTGCCAGCGTATCCCTGTATCCGACTAGCCAAGAGACCCAGTACTTC. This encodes CASVSLYPTSQETQYF.

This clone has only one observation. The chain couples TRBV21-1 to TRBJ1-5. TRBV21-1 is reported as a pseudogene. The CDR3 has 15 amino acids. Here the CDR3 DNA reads TGTGCCAGCAACTATGGCAAGTATAGCAATCAGCCCCAGCATTTT. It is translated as CASNYGKYSNQPQHF.

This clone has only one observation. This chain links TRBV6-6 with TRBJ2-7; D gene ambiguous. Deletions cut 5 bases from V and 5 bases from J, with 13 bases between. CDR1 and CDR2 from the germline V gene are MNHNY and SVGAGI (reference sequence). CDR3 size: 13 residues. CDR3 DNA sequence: TGTGCCAGCAGTACCCGGGTCAAAGACGAGCAGTACTTC. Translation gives CASSTRVKDEQYF.

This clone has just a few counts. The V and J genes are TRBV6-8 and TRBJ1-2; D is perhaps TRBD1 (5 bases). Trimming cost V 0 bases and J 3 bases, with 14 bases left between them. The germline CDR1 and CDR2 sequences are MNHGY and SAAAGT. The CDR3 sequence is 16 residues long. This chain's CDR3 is CASSYSPGGGDYGYTF. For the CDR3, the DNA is TGTGCCAGCAGTTACTCACCGGGGGGGGGAGACTATGGCTACACCTTC.

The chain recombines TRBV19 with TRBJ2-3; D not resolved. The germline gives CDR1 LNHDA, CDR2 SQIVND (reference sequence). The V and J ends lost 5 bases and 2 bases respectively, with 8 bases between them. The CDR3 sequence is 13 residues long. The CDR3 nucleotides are TGTGCCAGTAGTCTTTCCGTCACAGATACGCAGTATTTT. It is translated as CASSLSVTDTQYF.

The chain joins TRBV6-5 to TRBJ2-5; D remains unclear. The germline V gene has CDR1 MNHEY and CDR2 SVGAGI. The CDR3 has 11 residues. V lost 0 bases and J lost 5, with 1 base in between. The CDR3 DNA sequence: TGTGCCAGCAGTTACTCGGAGACCCAGTACTTC. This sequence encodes CASSYSETQYF.

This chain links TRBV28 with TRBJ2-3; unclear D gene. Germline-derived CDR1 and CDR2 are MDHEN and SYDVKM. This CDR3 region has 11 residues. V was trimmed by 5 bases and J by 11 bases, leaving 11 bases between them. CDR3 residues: CASSAKRGQYF. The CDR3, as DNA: TGTGCCAGCAGTGCCAAGCGAGGGCAGTATTTT.

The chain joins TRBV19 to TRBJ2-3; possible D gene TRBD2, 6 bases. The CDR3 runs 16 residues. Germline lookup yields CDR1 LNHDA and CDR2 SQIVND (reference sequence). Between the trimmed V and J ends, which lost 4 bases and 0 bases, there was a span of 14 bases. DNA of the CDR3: TGTGCCAGTAGTAAAGGGACTCGCCTTAGCACAGATACGCAGTATTTT. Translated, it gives CASSKGTRLSTDTQYF.

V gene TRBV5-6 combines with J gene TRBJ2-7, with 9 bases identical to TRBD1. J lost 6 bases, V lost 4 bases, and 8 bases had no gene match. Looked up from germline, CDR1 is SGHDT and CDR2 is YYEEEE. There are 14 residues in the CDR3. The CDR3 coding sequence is TGTGCCAGCAGCAGAGAGGGACAGGGACGCGAGCAGTACTTC. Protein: CASSREGQGREQYF. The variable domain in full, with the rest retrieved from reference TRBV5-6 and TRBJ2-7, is DAGVTQSPTHLIKTRGQQVTLRCSPKSGHDTVSWYQQALGQGPQFIFQYYEEEERQRGNFPDRFSGHQFPNYSSELNVNALLLGDSALYLCASSREGQGREQYFGPGTRLTVT.

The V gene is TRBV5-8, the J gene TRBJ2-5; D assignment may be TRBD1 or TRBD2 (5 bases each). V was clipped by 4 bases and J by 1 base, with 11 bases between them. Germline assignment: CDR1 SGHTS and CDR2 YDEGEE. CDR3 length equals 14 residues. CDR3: CASSTGTAQETQYF. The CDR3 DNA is TGTGCCAGCAGCACCGGGACGGCCCAAGAGACCCAGTACTTC.

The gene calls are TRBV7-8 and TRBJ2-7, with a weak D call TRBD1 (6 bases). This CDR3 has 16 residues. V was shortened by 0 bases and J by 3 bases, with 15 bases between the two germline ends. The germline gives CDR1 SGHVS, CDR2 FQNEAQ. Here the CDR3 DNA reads TGTGCCAGCAGCTTAGCGCTTCGGGACAAAGTCTACGAGCAGTACTTC. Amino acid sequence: CASSLALRDKVYEQYF.

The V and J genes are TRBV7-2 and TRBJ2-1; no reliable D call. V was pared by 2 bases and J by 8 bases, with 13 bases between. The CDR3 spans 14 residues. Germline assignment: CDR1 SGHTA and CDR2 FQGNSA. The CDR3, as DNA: TGTGCCAGCAGCTTAAACCCCGGAGTAGATGAGCAGTTCTTC. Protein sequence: CASSLNPGVDEQFF.

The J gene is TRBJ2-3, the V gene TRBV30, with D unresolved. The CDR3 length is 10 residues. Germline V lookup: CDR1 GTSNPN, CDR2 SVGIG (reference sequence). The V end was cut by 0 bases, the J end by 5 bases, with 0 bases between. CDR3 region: CAWSVDTQYF. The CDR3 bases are TGTGCCTGGAGTGTAGATACGCAGTATTTT.

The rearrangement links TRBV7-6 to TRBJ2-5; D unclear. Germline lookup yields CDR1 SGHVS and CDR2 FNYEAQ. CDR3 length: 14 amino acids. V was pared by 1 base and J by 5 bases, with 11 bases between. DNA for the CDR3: TGTGCCAGCAGCTTAGGCCCGCTCGGGGAGACCCAGTACTTC. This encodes CASSLGPLGETQYF.

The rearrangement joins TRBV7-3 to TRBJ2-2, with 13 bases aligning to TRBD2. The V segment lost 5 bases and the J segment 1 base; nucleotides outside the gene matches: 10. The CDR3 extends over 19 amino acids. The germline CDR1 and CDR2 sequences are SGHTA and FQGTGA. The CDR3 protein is CASSLLRTSGSRNTGELFF. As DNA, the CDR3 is TGTGCCAGCAGCCTCCTTCGGACTAGCGGGAGTAGGAACACCGGGGAGCTGTTTTTT.

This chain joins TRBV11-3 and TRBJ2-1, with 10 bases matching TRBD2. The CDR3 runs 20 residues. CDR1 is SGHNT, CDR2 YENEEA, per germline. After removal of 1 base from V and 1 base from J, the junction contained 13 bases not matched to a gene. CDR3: CASSLAIIAGGPFSYNEQFF. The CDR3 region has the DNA TGTGCCAGCAGCTTAGCGATAATAGCGGGAGGCCCGTTTTCCTACAATGAGCAGTTCTTC.

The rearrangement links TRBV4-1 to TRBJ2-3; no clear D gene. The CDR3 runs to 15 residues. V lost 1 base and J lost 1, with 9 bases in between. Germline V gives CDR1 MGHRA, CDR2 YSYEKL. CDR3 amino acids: CASSQGPVGTDTQYF. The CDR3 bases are TGCGCCAGCAGCCAAGGACCCGTGGGCACAGATACGCAGTATTTT.

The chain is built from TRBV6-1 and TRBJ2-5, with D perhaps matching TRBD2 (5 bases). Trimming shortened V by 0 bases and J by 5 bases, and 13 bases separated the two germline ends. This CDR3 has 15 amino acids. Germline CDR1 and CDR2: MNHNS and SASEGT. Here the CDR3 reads CASSEAAPPGETQYF. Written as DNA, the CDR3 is TGTGCCAGCAGTGAAGCTGCCCCACCGGGGGAGACCCAGTACTTC.

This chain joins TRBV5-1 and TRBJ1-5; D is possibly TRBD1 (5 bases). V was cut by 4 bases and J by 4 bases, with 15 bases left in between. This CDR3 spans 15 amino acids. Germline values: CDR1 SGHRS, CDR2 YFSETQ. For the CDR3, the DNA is TGCGCCAGCAGCGTCTCGGGGGTTTCAAATCAGCCCCAGCATTTT. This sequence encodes CASSVSGVSNQPQHF.

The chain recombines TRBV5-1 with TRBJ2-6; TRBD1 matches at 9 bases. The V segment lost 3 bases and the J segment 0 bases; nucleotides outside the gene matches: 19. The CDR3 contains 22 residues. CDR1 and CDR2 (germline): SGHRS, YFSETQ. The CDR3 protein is CASSSTEGQGTHGVSGANVLTF. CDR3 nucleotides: TGCGCCAGCAGCTCAACAGAAGGACAGGGGACCCACGGGGTCTCTGGGGCCAACGTCCTGACTTTC.